Listed below are T cell receptor beta chains from one sample, sequenced in a study of blood T cell repertoires in COVID-19. Assay used: immunoSEQ multiplex PCR; TCRdb lists only in-frame clones, some missing. The repertoire has 110,000 to 150,000 clones, over 70% of them found once; the top ten carry less than 2%. The sequenced material came from peripheral blood. The origin of the receptors is a woman in her fifties or sixties with acute or convalescent COVID-19. Both conserved end residues are part of each CDR3. A D gene is named only where the DNA matches it firmly. Size is stated for part of the rows, as once, few or many counts, or as a class when the clone is expanded.

d_call	j_call	clone_size	v_call	cdr3_nt	cdr3_aa
TRBD2	TRBJ2-1	.	TRBV23-1	TGCGCCAGCGAGAAATTGCAGCGGGAGGGCCAGGGTAGGGGGAATGAGCAGTTCTTC	CASEKLQREGQGRGNEQFF
TRBD1	TRBJ1-2	.	TRBV2	TGTGCCACCTTAAGGGACAGTGGGCTGAGGGGGGGCTACACCTTC	CATLRDSGLRGGYTF
TRBD1	TRBJ2-1	.	TRBV6-5	TGTGCCAGCAGTAAACAGGGGGGCTCCTACAATGAGCAGTTCTTC	CASSKQGGSYNEQFF
TRBD2	TRBJ2-1	few	TRBV27	TGTGCCAGCAGTCACGGGACTAGCGGGAGAATTTCCTACAATGAGCAGTTCTTC	CASSHGTSGRISYNEQFF
.	TRBJ1-4	.	TRBV10-3	TGTGCCATCAGTGCCGGGGTTAGTGAAAAACTGTTTTTT	CAISAGVSEKLFF
.	TRBJ1-4	.	TRBV6-4	TGTGCCAGCAGTGACACTAGGTCGGCCGGAAAACTGTTTTTT	CASSDTRSAGKLFF
.	TRBJ2-6	.	TRBV12-5	TGTGCTAGTGGTTTGCTTCCTCACAGGGAGTCGGCCAACGTCCTGACTTTC	CASGLLPHRESANVLTF
TRBD1	TRBJ2-7	.	TRBV18	TGTGCCAGCTCACCAGGGACAGGGCTTTTCGAGCAGTACTTC	CASSPGTGLFEQYF
.	TRBJ2-1	.	TRBV7-9	TGTGCCAGCAGGTTTCCGAGCTCCTACAATGAGCAGTTCTTC	CASRFPSSYNEQFF
TRBD2	TRBJ2-1	once	TRBV5-5	TGTGCCAGCAGCTGGGGCGGGAGTATGAGTGAGCAGTTCTTC	CASSWGGSMSEQFF
.	TRBJ1-4	.	TRBV7-9	TGTGCCAGCAGCCAGGAAGGTTTAAATGAAAAACTGTTTTTT	CASSQEGLNEKLFF
TRBD1	TRBJ2-1	.	TRBV5-4	TGTGCCAGCAGAAGGGGCGGGACAGGGACATCGAGGGCCTACAATGAGCAGTTCTTC	CASRRGGTGTSRAYNEQFF
.	TRBJ2-1	.	TRBV24-1	TGTGCCACCAGTGCCCCTCTCGGGGAGCAGTTCTTC	CATSAPLGEQFF
TRBD2	TRBJ2-1	.	TRBV4-2	TGTGCCAGCAGCCAAGATCCCTCCCCAGCGGGAGTGATCTACAATGAGCAGTTCTTC	CASSQDPSPAGVIYNEQFF
TRBD1	TRBJ1-1	few	TRBV5-1	TGCGCCAGCAGCCCGGTCGCCGGGACAGGTCAACTGAACACTGAAGCTTTCTTT	CASSPVAGTGQLNTEAFF
.	TRBJ1-5	.	TRBV6-6	TGTGCCACCACAGGCGGGGGGGCTATCAATCAGCCCCAGCATTTT	CATTGGGAINQPQHF
TRBD2	TRBJ2-5	.	TRBV28	TGTGCCAGCAGTACTAGCGGCGCCGGGGAGACCCAGTACTTC	CASSTSGAGETQYF
.	TRBJ2-7	.	TRBV7-2	TGTGCCAGCAGCTTAGCTGGGGCTTGGGAGCAGTACTTC	CASSLAGAWEQYF
.	TRBJ1-6	.	TRBV28	TGTGCCAGCAGTTTATTGATATCGGGGAAGGGTTCACCCCTCCACTTT	CASSLLISGKGSPLHF
TRBD1	TRBJ2-7	.	TRBV6-4	TGTGCCAGCAGCTCCTTTTTAGGGACAGGGGAACCCTACGAGCAGTACTTC	CASSSFLGTGEPYEQYF
.	TRBJ1-2	.	TRBV5-1	TGCGCCAGCAGCTCCCGACAGACCGATTCTTATGGCTACACCTTC	CASSSRQTDSYGYTF
TRBD2	TRBJ2-7	.	TRBV18	TGTGCCAGCTCACAAGTAGCGGGAACGGGGGAGCAGTACTTC	CASSQVAGTGEQYF
.	TRBJ2-4	.	TRBV6-1	TGTGCCAGCAGTGAAGGGTGGGCGGATAACCTAGGGGACATTCAGTACTTC	CASSEGWADNLGDIQYF
.	TRBJ2-7	.	TRBV2	TGTGCCAGCTTTGGACAGCGATTCTCCTACGAGCAGTACTTC	CASFGQRFSYEQYF
.	TRBJ1-2	.	TRBV5-6	TGTGCCAGCAGCCCCCGTCCGGAGTTACGTGGCTACACCTTC	CASSPRPELRGYTF
TRBD1	TRBJ2-2	few	TRBV5-1	TGCGCCAGCACCTCCCGACAGGGTCGCACCGGGGAGCTGTTTTTT	CASTSRQGRTGELFF
.	TRBJ2-5	.	TRBV5-1	TGCGCCAGCAGCTACTTGACGGGAGTGAGGAAGGTAGAGACCCAGTACTTC	CASSYLTGVRKVETQYF
TRBD1	TRBJ2-1	few	TRBV27	TGTGCCAGCAGTTTAAGGGACAGGCACTGGGATGAGCAGTTCTTC	CASSLRDRHWDEQFF
TRBD1	TRBJ1-3	once	TRBV9	TGTGCCAGCAGCGATGACAGGGGTTCGACTGGAAACACCATATATTTT	CASSDDRGSTGNTIYF
TRBD2	TRBJ2-1	.	TRBV10-3	TGTGCCATCATGCCTAGCGGGTTGGATGAGCAGTTCTTC	CAIMPSGLDEQFF
.	TRBJ2-3	.	TRBV28	TGTGCCAGCAGTTTCCCCGGGGGCACAGATACGCAGTATTTT	CASSFPGGTDTQYF
TRBD2	TRBJ2-3	.	TRBV5-5	TGTGCCAGCATCGATCGGGGCGGGAGGAGCACAGATACGCAGTATTTT	CASIDRGGRSTDTQYF
.	TRBJ1-4	.	TRBV19	TGTGCCACAAGTAGACAGATAAATGAAAAACTGTTTTTT	CATSRQINEKLFF
.	TRBJ1-2	.	TRBV6-5	TGTGCCAGCAGTTACTCGGACAGTGCCACCTATGGCTACACCTTC	CASSYSDSATYGYTF
TRBD2	TRBJ2-1	.	TRBV27	TGTGCCAGCAGTTTATCATTGGGGACTAGCGGGTACCATGAGCAGTTCTTC	CASSLSLGTSGYHEQFF
.	TRBJ2-2	.	TRBV28	TGTGCCAGCAGTTTATATTCTAGTACTGGGGAGCTGTTTTTT	CASSLYSSTGELFF
TRBD2	TRBJ2-7	.	TRBV10-3	TGTGCCGGCGGGGGGACGGGTCCTAGTTCCTACGAGCAGTACTTC	CAGGGTGPSSYEQYF
.	TRBJ1-3	few	TRBV4-1	TGCGCCAGCAGCCAAGAGGCAGGGTTAACTGGAAACACCATATATTTT	CASSQEAGLTGNTIYF
.	TRBJ1-4	.	TRBV7-8	TGTGCCAGCAGTCGGACAAGGAATGAAAAACTGTTTTTT	CASSRTRNEKLFF
TRBD2	TRBJ2-5	.	TRBV5-1	TGCGCCAGCAGACCGGGGCGAATCGGGACTAGCCCGCAAGAGACCCAGTACTTC	CASRPGRIGTSPQETQYF
.	TRBJ2-7	.	TRBV28	TGTGCCAGCAGTTTCTCCGGGACTGGCTACGAGCAGTACTTC	CASSFSGTGYEQYF
.	TRBJ2-7	once	TRBV2	TGTGCCAGCTTTAGCGCCATCTCCTACGAGCAGTACTTC	CASFSAISYEQYF
.	TRBJ1-5	.	TRBV19	TGTGCCAGTCGGAGGGGTCGAGGGGCTGACGGCAATCAGCCCCAGCATTTT	CASRRGRGADGNQPQHF
TRBD2	TRBJ2-2	.	TRBV11-3	TGTGCCAGCAGCTTACGGGGGGCCGGGGAGCTGTTTTTT	CASSLRGAGELFF
TRBD1	TRBJ1-1	.	TRBV19	TGTGCCAGTAGCCCGGACAGGGTCACTGAAGCTTTCTTT	CASSPDRVTEAFF
.	TRBJ2-7	.	TRBV11-2	TGTGCCAGCAGCTTAGCAGGTGACTCCTACGAGCAGTACTTC	CASSLAGDSYEQYF
TRBD1	TRBJ1-5	.	TRBV10-2	TGCGCCAGCACACCTAATAGGGACAGGGGAAGAAGCAATCAGCCCCAGCATTTT	CASTPNRDRGRSNQPQHF
.	TRBJ1-1	.	TRBV11-2	TGTGCCAGCAGCATGACAGTCACTGAAGCTTTCTTT	CASSMTVTEAFF
.	TRBJ1-1	.	TRBV7-3	TGTGCCAGCAGCCCCGGGGAGAGGAACACTGAAGCTTTCTTT	CASSPGERNTEAFF
TRBD2	TRBJ2-1	.	TRBV6-5	TGTGCCAGCAGGGCTAGCGGATCCTCCTACAATGAGCAGTTCTTC	CASRASGSSYNEQFF
.	TRBJ2-3	.	TRBV27	TGTGCCAGCAGTTGGAGCAGGGTAGCAGATACGCAGTATTTT	CASSWSRVADTQYF
TRBD1	TRBJ1-5	.	TRBV3-1/TRBV3-2	TGTGCCAGCAGCCCCGGGACAGGGGCGGTACAGCCCCAGCATTTT	CASSPGTGAVQPQHF
.	TRBJ1-2	.	TRBV5-1	TGCGCCAGCAGCCCCACGCCGGGGTCCTATGGCTACACCTTC	CASSPTPGSYGYTF
TRBD1	TRBJ2-6	.	TRBV4-1	TGCGCCAGCAGCCACGGGACAGGGGGCGCGTGGGGGGCCAACGTCCTGACTTTC	CASSHGTGGAWGANVLTF
.	TRBJ1-2	.	TRBV19	TGTGCCAGTAGAACCGGGAGCCGACCTGGCTACACCTTC	CASRTGSRPGYTF
TRBD2	TRBJ2-1	.	TRBV10-1	TGCGCCAGCAGGAGGGCTAGCGGGAGGGGAAGGTACAATGAGCAGTTCTTC	CASRRASGRGRYNEQFF